This record covers a single TCR beta chain. Authors' methods: Amplification of reference gene primers was used by the study to estimate nucleated cell counts. Repertoires were generated with immunoSEQ multiplex PCR, while TCRdb's copy carries only in-frame clones and drops some. V and J calls and clone size come straight from that table; D and trimming were deduced from the DNA. The sample lists some 110,000 clones, 70% to 80% seen once, with 6.2% in the top ten. Seattle cases were enrolled at active infection and followed longitudinally. The data derive from a study of blood T cell repertoires in COVID-19. Turning to the study itself: Samples of COVID-19 (acute and convalescent) were obtained from the United States, Italy and Spain. From T cells, B-cell-depleted T cells, or PBMCs came the material, which was cDNA or gDNA.

V lost 3 bases, J lost 4 bases, and 9 bases stayed unmatched. CDR1 is KGHSH, CDR2 LQKENI, per germline. The CDR3 runs 16 residues. Sequenced input: peripheral blood. V gene TRBV18 combines with J gene TRBJ1-1; 9 bases match TRBD1. This clonotype originated in a man older than 75 with COVID-19, enrolled during active disease. DNA of the CDR3: TGTGCCAGCTCACCTTCAGGACAGGGGAAGGGCACTGAAGCTTTCTTT. It yields the protein CASSPSGQGKGTEAFF.